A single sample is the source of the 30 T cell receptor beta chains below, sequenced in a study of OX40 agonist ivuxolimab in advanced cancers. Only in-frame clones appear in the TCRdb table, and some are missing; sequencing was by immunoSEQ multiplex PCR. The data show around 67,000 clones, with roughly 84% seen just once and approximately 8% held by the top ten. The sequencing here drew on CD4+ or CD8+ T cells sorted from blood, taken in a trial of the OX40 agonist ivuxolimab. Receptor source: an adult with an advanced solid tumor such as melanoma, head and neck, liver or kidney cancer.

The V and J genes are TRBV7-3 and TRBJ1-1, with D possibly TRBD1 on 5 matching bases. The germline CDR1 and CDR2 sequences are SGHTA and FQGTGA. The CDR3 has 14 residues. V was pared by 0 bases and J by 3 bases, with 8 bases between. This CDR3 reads CASSLTGDDTEAFF. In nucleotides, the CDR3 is TGTGCCAGCAGCTTAACAGGGGACGACACTGAAGCTTTCTTT.

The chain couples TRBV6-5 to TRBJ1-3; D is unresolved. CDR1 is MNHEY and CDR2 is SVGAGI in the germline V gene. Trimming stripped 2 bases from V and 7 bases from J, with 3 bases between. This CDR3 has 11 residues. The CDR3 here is CASSYPNTIYF. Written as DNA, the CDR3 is TGTGCCAGCAGTTACCCCAACACCATATATTTT.

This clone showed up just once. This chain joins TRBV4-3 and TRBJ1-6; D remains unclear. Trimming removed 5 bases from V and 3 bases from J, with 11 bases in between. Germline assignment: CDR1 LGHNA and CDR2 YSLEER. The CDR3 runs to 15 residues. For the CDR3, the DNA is TGCGCCAGCAGCGATAGTTCGTACTATAATTCACCCCTCCACTTT. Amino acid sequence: CASSDSSYYNSPLHF.

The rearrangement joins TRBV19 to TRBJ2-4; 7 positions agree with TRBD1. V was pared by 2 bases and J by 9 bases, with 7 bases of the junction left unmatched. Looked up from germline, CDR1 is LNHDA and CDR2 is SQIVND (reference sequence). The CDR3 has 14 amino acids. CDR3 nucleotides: TGTGCCAGTAGTATACAGGGGGAGTATGGCATTCAGTACTTC. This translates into CASSIQGEYGIQYF.

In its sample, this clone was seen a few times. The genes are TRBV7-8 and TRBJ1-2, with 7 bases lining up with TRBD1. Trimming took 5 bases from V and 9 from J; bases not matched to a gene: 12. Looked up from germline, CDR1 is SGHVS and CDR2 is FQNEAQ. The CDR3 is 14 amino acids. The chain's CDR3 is CASSRSTGDHRYTF. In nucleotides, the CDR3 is TGTGCCAGCAGCCGAAGCACAGGGGATCACCGCTACACCTTC. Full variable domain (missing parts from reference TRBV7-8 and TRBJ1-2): GAGVSQSPRYKVAKRGQDVALRCDPISGHVSLFWYQQALGQGPEFLTYFQNEAQLDKSGLPSDRFFAERPEGSVSTLKIQRTQQEDSAVYLCASSRSTGDHRYTFGSGTRLTVV.

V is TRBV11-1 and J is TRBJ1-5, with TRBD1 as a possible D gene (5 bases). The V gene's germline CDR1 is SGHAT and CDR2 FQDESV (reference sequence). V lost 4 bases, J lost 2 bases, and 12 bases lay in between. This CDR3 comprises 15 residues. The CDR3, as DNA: TGTGCCAGCAGCTCCCCGGGGGAGGGCAATCAGCCCCAGCATTTT. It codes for CASSSPGEGNQPQHF. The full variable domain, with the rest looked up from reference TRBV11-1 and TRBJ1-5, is EAEVAQSPRYKITEKSQAVAFWCDPISGHATLYWYRQILGQGPELLVQFQDESVVDDSQLPKDRFSAERLKGVDSTLKIQPAELGDSAMYLCASSSPGEGNQPQHFGDGTRLSIL.

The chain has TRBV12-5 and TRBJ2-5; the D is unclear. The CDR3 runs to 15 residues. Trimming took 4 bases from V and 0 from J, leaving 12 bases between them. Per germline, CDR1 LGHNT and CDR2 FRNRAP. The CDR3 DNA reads TGTGCTAGTGGTTGGACCGCAGGAGACCAAGAGACCCAGTACTTC. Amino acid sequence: CASGWTAGDQETQYF.

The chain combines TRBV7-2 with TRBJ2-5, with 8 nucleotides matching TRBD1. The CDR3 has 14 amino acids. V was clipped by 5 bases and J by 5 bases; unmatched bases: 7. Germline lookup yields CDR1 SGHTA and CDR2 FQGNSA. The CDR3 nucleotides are TGTGCCAGCAGCATCCGGACAGGGCTGGAGACCCAGTACTTC. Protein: CASSIRTGLETQYF.

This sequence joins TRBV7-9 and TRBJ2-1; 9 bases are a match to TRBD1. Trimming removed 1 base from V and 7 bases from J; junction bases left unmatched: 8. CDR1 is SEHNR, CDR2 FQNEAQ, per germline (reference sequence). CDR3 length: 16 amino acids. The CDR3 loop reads CASSLEQGAAPNEQFF. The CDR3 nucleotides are TGTGCCAGCAGCTTAGAACAGGGGGCCGCCCCGAATGAGCAGTTCTTC.

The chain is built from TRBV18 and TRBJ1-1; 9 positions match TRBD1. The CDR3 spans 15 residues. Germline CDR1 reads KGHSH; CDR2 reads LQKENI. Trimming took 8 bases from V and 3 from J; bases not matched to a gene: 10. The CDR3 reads CASRIQGAHHTEAFF. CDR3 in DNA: TGTGCCAGCCGGATACAGGGGGCCCATCACACTGAAGCTTTCTTT.

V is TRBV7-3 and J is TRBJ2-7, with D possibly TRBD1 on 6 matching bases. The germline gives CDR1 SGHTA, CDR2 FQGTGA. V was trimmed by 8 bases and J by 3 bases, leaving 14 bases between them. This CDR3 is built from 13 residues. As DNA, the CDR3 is TGTGCCAGCGGATTTGGGGGCAGCTACGAGCAGTACTTC. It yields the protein CASGFGGSYEQYF.

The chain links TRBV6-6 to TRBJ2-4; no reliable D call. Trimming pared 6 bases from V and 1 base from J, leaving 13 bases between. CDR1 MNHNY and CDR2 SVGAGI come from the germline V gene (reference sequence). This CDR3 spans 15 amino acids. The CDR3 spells CASRKGAWAKNIQYF. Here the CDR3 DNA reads TGTGCCAGCAGGAAGGGTGCTTGGGCCAAAAACATTCAGTACTTC.

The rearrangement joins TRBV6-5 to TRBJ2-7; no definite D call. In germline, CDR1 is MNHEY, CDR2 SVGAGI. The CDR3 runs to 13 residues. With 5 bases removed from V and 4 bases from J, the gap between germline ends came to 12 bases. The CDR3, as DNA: TGTGCCAGCAGTGAAAACAGCCCTTACGAGCAGTACTTC. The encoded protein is CASSENSPYEQYF.

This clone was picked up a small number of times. The CDR3 region is CASGFRSPLAGEAYEQYF. The CDR3 nucleotides are TGTGCTAGTGGTTTTCGATCCCCGCTAGCGGGAGAAGCGTACGAGCAGTACTTC. This chain connects TRBV12-5 to TRBJ2-7, with TRBD2 matching 10 bases. This CDR3 contains 18 residues. CDR1 and CDR2 (germline): LGHNT, FRNRAP. Losses at the gene ends were 3 bases for V and 4 bases for J; bases not matched to a gene: 15.

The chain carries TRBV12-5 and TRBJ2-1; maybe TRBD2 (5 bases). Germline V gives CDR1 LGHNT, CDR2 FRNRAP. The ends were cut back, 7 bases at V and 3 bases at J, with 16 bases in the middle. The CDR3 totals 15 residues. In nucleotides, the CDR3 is TGTGCTAGTGCTAGGACGGAGGATTACTACAATGAGCAGTTCTTC. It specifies CASARTEDYYNEQFF.

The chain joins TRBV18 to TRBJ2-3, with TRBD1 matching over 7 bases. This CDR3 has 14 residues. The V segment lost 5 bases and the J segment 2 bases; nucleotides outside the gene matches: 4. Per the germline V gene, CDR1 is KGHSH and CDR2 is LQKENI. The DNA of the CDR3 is TGTGCCAGCTCAATGGGACAGAACACAGATACGCAGTATTTT. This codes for CASSMGQNTDTQYF.

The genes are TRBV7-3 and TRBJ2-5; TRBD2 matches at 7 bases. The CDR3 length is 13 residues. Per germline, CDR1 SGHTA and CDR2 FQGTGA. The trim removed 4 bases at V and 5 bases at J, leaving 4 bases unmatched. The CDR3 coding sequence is TGTGCCAGCAGCTCCGGACTAGTGGAGACCCAGTACTTC. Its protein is CASSSGLVETQYF.

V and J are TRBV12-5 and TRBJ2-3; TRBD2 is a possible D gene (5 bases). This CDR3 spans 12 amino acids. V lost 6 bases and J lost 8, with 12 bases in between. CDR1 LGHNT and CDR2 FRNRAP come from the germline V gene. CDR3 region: CASGPSGSTQYF. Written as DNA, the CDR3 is TGTGCTAGTGGCCCGAGTGGGAGTACGCAGTATTTT.

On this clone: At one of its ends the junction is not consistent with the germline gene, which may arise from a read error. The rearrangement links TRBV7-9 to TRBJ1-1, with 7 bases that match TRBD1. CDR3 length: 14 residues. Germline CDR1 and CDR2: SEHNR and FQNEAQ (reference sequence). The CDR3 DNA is TGTGCCAGCACCTTACGGACAGGGAACACTGAAGCTTTCTTT. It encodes CASTLRTGNTEAFF.

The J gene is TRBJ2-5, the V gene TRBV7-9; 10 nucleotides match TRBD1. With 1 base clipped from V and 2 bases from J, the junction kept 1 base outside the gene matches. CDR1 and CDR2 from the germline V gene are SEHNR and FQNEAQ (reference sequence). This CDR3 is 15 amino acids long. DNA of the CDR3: TGTGCCAGCAGCTTAGGGACAGGGGGGCAAGAGACCCAGTACTTC. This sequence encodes CASSLGTGGQETQYF.

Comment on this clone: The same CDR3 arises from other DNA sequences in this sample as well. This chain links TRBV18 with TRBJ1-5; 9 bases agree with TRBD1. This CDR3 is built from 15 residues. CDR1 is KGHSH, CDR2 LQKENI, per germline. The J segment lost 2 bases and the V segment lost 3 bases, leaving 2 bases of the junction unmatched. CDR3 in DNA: TGTGCCAGCTCACCGGACAGGGGTGGCAATCAGCCCCAGCATTTT. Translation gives CASSPDRGGNQPQHF. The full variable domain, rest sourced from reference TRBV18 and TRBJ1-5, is NAGVMQNPRHLVRRRGQEARLRCSPMKGHSHVYWYRQLPEEGLKFMVYLQKENIIDESGMPKERFSAEFPKEGPSILRIQQVVRGDSAAYFCASSPDRGGNQPQHFGDGTRLSIL.

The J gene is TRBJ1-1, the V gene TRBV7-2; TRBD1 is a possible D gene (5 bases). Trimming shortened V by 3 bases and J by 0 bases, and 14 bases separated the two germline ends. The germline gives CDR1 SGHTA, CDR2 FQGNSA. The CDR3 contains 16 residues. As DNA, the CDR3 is TGTGCCAGCAGCTTTGGGTCGGGGACTTTGAACACTGAAGCTTTCTTT. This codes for CASSFGSGTLNTEAFF.

The CDR3 here is CASSQEPFGGTYTF. The DNA for the CDR3 is TGCGCCAGCAGCCAAGAACCCTTTGGAGGGACCTACACCTTC. The chain has TRBV4-1 and TRBJ1-2; perhaps TRBD1 as D (5 bases). Germline CDR1 and CDR2: MGHRA and YSYEKL. V shed 0 bases and J shed 10 bases, with 15 bases lying between them. This CDR3 comprises 14 residues.

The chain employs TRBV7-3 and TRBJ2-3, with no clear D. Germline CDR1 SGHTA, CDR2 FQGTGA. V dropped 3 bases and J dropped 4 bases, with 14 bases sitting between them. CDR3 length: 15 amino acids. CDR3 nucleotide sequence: TGTGCCAGCAGCTTGGGCTCTTCAGACGCAGATACGCAGTATTTT. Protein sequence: CASSLGSSDADTQYF.

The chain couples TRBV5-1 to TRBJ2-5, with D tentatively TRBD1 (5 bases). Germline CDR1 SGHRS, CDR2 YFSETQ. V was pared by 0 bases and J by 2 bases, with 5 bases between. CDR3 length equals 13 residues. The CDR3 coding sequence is TGCGCCAGCAGCTTGGGACAGCAAGAGACCCAGTACTTC. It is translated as CASSLGQQETQYF.

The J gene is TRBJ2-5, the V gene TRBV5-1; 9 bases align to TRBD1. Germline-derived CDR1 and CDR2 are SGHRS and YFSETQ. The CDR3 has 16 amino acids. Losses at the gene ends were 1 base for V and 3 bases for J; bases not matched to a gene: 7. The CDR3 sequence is CASSLFYRGPKETQYF. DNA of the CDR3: TGCGCCAGCAGCTTGTTTTACAGGGGGCCGAAAGAGACCCAGTACTTC.

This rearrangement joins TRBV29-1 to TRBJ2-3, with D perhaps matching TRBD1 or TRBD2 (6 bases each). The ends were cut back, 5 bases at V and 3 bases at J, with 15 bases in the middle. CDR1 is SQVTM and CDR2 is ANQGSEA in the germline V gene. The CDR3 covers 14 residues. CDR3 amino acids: CSVRNVGGTDTQYF. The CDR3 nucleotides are TGCAGCGTTAGAAACGTAGGGGGGACAGATACGCAGTATTTT.

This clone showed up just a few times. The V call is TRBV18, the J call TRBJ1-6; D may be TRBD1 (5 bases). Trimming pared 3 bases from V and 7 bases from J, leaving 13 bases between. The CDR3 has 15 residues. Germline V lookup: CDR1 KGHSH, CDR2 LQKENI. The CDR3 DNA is TGTGCCAGCTCACCGTCCGGGGCGAGGAATTCACCCCTCCACTTT. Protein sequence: CASSPSGARNSPLHF. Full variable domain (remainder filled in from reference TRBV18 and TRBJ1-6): NAGVMQNPRHLVRRRGQEARLRCSPMKGHSHVYWYRQLPEEGLKFMVYLQKENIIDESGMPKERFSAEFPKEGPSILRIQQVVRGDSAAYFCASSPSGARNSPLHFGNGTRLTVT.

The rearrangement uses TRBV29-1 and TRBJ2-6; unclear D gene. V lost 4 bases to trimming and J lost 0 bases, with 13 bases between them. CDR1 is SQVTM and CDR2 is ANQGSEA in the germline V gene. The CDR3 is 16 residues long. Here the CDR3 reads CSVVGTRPSGANVLTF. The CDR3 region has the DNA TGCAGCGTTGTGGGCACAAGACCCTCTGGGGCCAACGTCCTGACTTTC.

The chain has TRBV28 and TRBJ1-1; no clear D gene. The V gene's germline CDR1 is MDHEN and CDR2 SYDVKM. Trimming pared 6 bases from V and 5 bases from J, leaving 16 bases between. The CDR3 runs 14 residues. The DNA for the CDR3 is TGTGCCAGCAGGAAAAGGGTTCGAGGGACTGAAGCTTTCTTT. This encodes CASRKRVRGTEAFF.